These 28 T cell receptor beta chains share one sample of origin, sequenced in a study of blood T cell repertoires in COVID-19. Here immunoSEQ multiplex PCR was the method, and the copy in TCRdb shows in-frame clones only, minus some. The table shows about 59,000 clones, with roughly 87% occurring only once. Input material: peripheral blood. These receptors came from an elderly man in a cohort sampled during active COVID-19.

This clone was seen more than once but under ten times. The J gene is TRBJ1-5, the V gene TRBV19, with D perhaps matching TRBD1 (6 bases). Per germline, CDR1 LNHDA and CDR2 SQIVND (reference sequence). CDR3 length: 14 amino acids. V lost 3 bases to trimming and J lost 6 bases, with 12 bases between them. CDR3 nucleotide sequence: TGTGCCAGTAGTATTGGTACAGGGACTCAGCCCCAGCATTTT. It yields the protein CASSIGTGTQPQHF.

The gene calls are TRBV4-2 and TRBJ2-7, with TRBD2 matching over 10 bases. V trimming: 0 bases; J trimming: 1 base; junction bases outside the gene matches: 3. Germline assignment: CDR1 LGHNA and CDR2 YNFKEQ. CDR3 size: 16 residues. The CDR3: CASSQDGAGGSYEQYF. As DNA, the CDR3 is TGTGCCAGCAGCCAAGATGGAGCGGGAGGGTCCTACGAGCAGTACTTC.

The V gene is TRBV4-1, the J gene TRBJ2-4, with D possibly matching TRBD2 (5 bases). V lost 1 base, J lost 2 bases, and 15 bases lay in between. CDR3 length: 17 amino acids. Germline CDR1 and CDR2: MGHRA and YSYEKL. This CDR3 reads CASSQVLGVGPKNIQYF. The CDR3 bases are TGCGCCAGCAGCCAAGTCCTGGGAGTCGGGCCCAAAAACATTCAGTACTTC.

This chain joins TRBV30 and TRBJ2-2, with D perhaps TRBD1 (6 bases). Trimming took off 2 bases at V and 1 base at J, with 11 bases between the two ends. Germline values: CDR1 GTSNPN, CDR2 SVGIG (reference sequence). The CDR3 sequence is 15 residues long. The CDR3 DNA sequence: TGTGCCTGGAGTCACGAACAGGGGAACACCGGGGAGCTGTTTTTT. This sequence encodes CAWSHEQGNTGELFF.

The rearrangement links TRBV9 to TRBJ2-7, with D tentatively TRBD1 (5 bases). Trimming cost V 7 bases and J 1 base, with 12 bases left between them. CDR3 length equals 13 residues. Germline CDR1 is SGDLS and CDR2 is YYNGEE. The CDR3 loop reads CASSGRASYEQYF. CDR3 nucleotides: TGTGCCAGCTCGGGCAGGGCATCCTACGAGCAGTACTTC.

This chain joins TRBV5-1 and TRBJ2-2, with TRBD2 matching 8 bases. The germline V gene encodes CDR1 SGHRS and CDR2 YFSETQ. V trimming: 4 bases; J trimming: 5 bases; junction bases outside the gene matches: 1. This CDR3 has 13 amino acids. CDR3 loop: CASSTGGTGELFF. CDR3 DNA sequence: TGCGCCAGCAGCACGGGAGGGACCGGGGAGCTGTTTTTT.

This clone was recorded only once. The chain carries TRBV29-1 and TRBJ1-4; D is ambiguous. The CDR3 loop spans 11 amino acids. Germline loops: CDR1 SQVTM, CDR2 ANQGSEA. Trimming left V 2 bases short and J 7 bases short, with 5 bases between. CDR3 amino acids: CSVEQSEKLFF. The CDR3 bases are TGCAGCGTTGAACAGTCTGAAAAACTGTTTTTT.

This chain joins TRBV5-1 and TRBJ2-6; 7 bases map to TRBD2. With V trimmed by 4 bases and J by 0 bases, 10 bases remained unmatched. The germline V gene has CDR1 SGHRS and CDR2 YFSETQ. The CDR3 runs 18 residues. The CDR3 is CASSELQGGSSGANVLTF. The DNA of the CDR3 is TGCGCCAGCAGCGAACTGCAGGGAGGGAGCTCTGGGGCCAACGTCCTGACTTTC. Filled out from reference TRBV5-1 and TRBJ2-6, the complete variable domain reads KAGVTQTPRYLIKTRGQQVTLSCSPISGHRSVSWYQQTPGQGLQFLFEYFSETQRNKGNFPGRFSGRQFSNSRSEMNVSTLELGDSALYLCASSELQGGSSGANVLTFGAGSRLTVL.

Here the CDR3 reads CASRVGGGTEAFF. The DNA for the CDR3 is TGTGCCAGCAGGGTAGGGGGCGGAACTGAAGCTTTCTTT. The rearrangement uses TRBV5-4 and TRBJ1-1; 7 bases are shared with TRBD1. This CDR3 is 13 amino acids long. Germline CDR1 is SGHNT and CDR2 is YYREEE (reference sequence). V lost 5 bases to trimming and J lost 5 bases; unmatched junction nucleotides: 6.

This clone was observed once. The chain employs TRBV19 and TRBJ2-7, with 8 bases matching TRBD1. V gave up 3 bases and J gave up 6 bases; unmatched junction bases: 7. The CDR3 has 14 amino acids. From germline, CDR1 is LNHDA and CDR2 SQIVND (reference sequence). The CDR3 DNA follows: TGTGCCAGTAGTATGACAGGGGTCTCGCGCGAGCAGTACTTC. Translating it yields CASSMTGVSREQYF.

This clone was observed a handful of times. The chain employs TRBV4-1 and TRBJ2-5, with D uncertain. The germline gives CDR1 MGHRA, CDR2 YSYEKL. The CDR3 is made up of 14 amino acids. V gave up 1 base and J gave up 2 bases, with 8 bases separating them. CDR3 sequence: CASSQVRRQETQYF. The CDR3 nucleotides read TGCGCCAGCAGCCAAGTCCGGCGGCAAGAGACCCAGTACTTC.

DNA for the CDR3: TGTGCCAGCAGCACTAGCGGGGCGGGGACAGATACGCAGTATTTT. Amino acids: CASSTSGAGTDTQYF. The chain has TRBV7-9 and TRBJ2-3, with 10 nucleotides matching TRBD2. There are 15 residues in the CDR3. With 5 bases clipped from V and 3 bases from J, the junction kept 5 bases outside the gene matches. From germline, CDR1 is SEHNR and CDR2 FQNEAQ (reference sequence).

The V and J genes are TRBV7-2 and TRBJ2-5; 8 positions match TRBD2. Looked up from germline, CDR1 is SGHTA and CDR2 is FQGNSA. The CDR3 is 14 residues long. V gave up 1 base and J gave up 6 bases; unmatched junction bases: 4. The CDR3, as DNA: TGTGCCAGCAGCTTAGTAGCGGGGTTACAGACCCAGTACTTC. Translation: CASSLVAGLQTQYF.

There are a few counts of this clone. The chain has TRBV12-1 and TRBJ2-3; the tabulated D call, TRBD1, remains unverified against the DNA. TRBV12-1 counts as a pseudogene. The CDR3 runs 17 residues. CDR3 nucleotide sequence: TGTGCCAGCAGCTCCGACGCGGCTGCCCCCAGGGTGGAAACGCAGTATTTT. Translating gives CASSSDAAAPRVETQYF.

This chain connects TRBV3-1 (or the pseudogene TRBV3-2) to TRBJ2-3, with TRBD1 matching over 8 bases. Germline V gene sequence: CDR1 LGHDT, CDR2 YNNKEL (reference sequence). This CDR3 spans 15 amino acids. The trim removed 4 bases at V and 1 base at J, leaving 4 bases unmatched. In DNA form, the CDR3 reads TGTGCCAGCAGCCGCGGGACAGGTGGCACAGATACGCAGTATTTT. It is translated as CASSRGTGGTDTQYF.

The chain employs TRBV6-5 and TRBJ2-7; 7 bases line up with TRBD1. This CDR3 contains 15 residues. CDR1 MNHEY and CDR2 SVGAGI come from the germline V gene. With V trimmed by 5 bases and J by 0 bases, 7 bases remained unmatched. CDR3 protein: CASSRDRASSYEQYF. The CDR3, as DNA: TGTGCCAGCAGTCGAGACAGGGCGAGCTCCTACGAGCAGTACTTC.

This chain links TRBV7-2 with TRBJ2-3; the match to TRBD2 covers 14 bases. The V gene end was trimmed by 4 bases and the J gene end by 8 bases; junction bases not matched to a gene: 5. The CDR3 is made up of 15 amino acids. Germline V gene data show CDR1 as SGHTA and CDR2 as FQGNSA. The CDR3, as DNA: TGTGCCAGCAGCTCGACTAGCGGGGGGGGTGGTACGCAGTATTTT. It translates to CASSSTSGGGGTQYF.

The V call is TRBV6-5, the J call TRBJ1-6; D is uncertain. The V end lost 6 bases, the J end lost 11 bases, and 8 bases lay between the germline ends. CDR1 MNHEY and CDR2 SVGAGI come from the germline V gene. The CDR3 runs to 11 residues. As DNA, the CDR3 is TGTGCCAGCAGGGTTGAGGCACCCCTCCACTTT. Translation: CASRVEAPLHF.

The chain links TRBV11-2 to TRBJ2-1; perhaps TRBD1 as D (5 bases). The V end lost 0 bases, the J end lost 8 bases, and 11 bases lay between the germline ends. Germline CDR1 SGHAT, CDR2 FQNNGV. The CDR3 covers 14 residues. The chain's CDR3 is CASSLEAGIYEQFF. CDR3 DNA: TGTGCCAGCAGCTTAGAGGCAGGGATATATGAGCAGTTCTTC. Combining the CDR3 with reference TRBV11-2 and TRBJ2-1 gives the whole variable domain EAGVAQSPRYKIIEKRQSVAFWCNPISGHATLYWYQQILGQGPKLLIQFQNNGVVDDSQLPKDRFSAERLKGVDSTLKIQPAKLEDSAVYLCASSLEAGIYEQFFGPGTRLTVL.

The chain couples TRBV19 to TRBJ2-2, with D tentatively TRBD2 (5 bases). Germline assignment: CDR1 LNHDA and CDR2 SQIVND (reference sequence). V was clipped by 3 bases and J by 4 bases, with 9 bases between them. The CDR3 is made up of 14 amino acids. CDR3 sequence (DNA): TGTGCCAGTAGTATTAGGGCGGGCACCGGGGAGCTGTTTTTT. Residues: CASSIRAGTGELFF. The variable domain in full, completed from reference TRBV19 and TRBJ2-2, reads DGGITQSPKYLFRKEGQNVTLSCEQNLNHDAMYWYRQDPGQGLRLIYYSQIVNDFQKGDIAEGYSVSREKKESFPLTVTSAQKNPTAFYLCASSIRAGTGELFFGEGSRLTVL.

This clone was observed once. This chain connects TRBV5-1 to TRBJ1-6, with TRBD1 matching 7 bases. Germline lookup yields CDR1 SGHRS and CDR2 YFSETQ. After removal of 4 bases from V and 9 bases from J, the junction contained 10 bases not matched to a gene. The CDR3 loop spans 15 amino acids. The CDR3 is CASSQGTVHGSPLHF. CDR3 DNA: TGCGCCAGCAGCCAGGGGACAGTTCATGGTTCACCCCTCCACTTT.

The V and J genes are TRBV6-5 and TRBJ1-1; the match to TRBD1 covers 8 bases. CDR1 MNHEY and CDR2 SVGAGI come from the germline V gene. CDR3 length: 13 residues. Trimming removed 6 bases from V and 6 bases from J; junction bases left unmatched: 6. CDR3 DNA: TGTGCCAGCAGGCCGACAGGGGTTGCTGAAGCTTTCTTT. Amino acid sequence: CASRPTGVAEAFF.

The chain couples TRBV18 to TRBJ2-1, with D maybe TRBD1 (5 bases). Per germline, CDR1 KGHSH and CDR2 LQKENI. Trimming removed 4 bases from V and 3 bases from J, with 13 bases in between. The CDR3 extends over 15 amino acids. The CDR3 sequence is CASSQGFDVYNEQFF. The CDR3 nucleotides read TGTGCCAGCTCACAGGGGTTCGATGTCTACAATGAGCAGTTCTTC.

CDR3 residues: CATRAGVGTEAFF. The CDR3 nucleotides are TGTGCCACTCGGGCCGGGGTCGGCACTGAAGCTTTCTTT. The rearrangement joins TRBV19 to TRBJ1-1, with no clear D. The CDR3 has 13 amino acids. V was shortened by 10 bases and J by 4 bases, with 16 bases between the two germline ends. The V gene's germline CDR1 is LNHDA and CDR2 SQIVND (reference sequence).

The chain uses TRBV21-1 and TRBJ2-1; the D call TRBD1 from the table was never checked on the DNA. TRBV21-1 has pseudogene status. The CDR3 contains 18 residues. In DNA, the CDR3 is TGTGCCAGCAGCAAACTAGACACCGGGACAGGGATCCAGAATGAGCAGTTCTTC. Translating it yields CASSKLDTGTGIQNEQFF.

The chain recombines TRBV6-5 with TRBJ2-7; D unresolved. The CDR3 spans 13 residues. Trimming cost V 5 bases and J 6 bases, with 14 bases left between them. Germline lookup yields CDR1 MNHEY and CDR2 SVGAGI. The CDR3 protein is CASSKTNYAEQYF. As DNA, the CDR3 is TGTGCCAGCAGTAAAACCAACTATGCCGAGCAGTACTTC.

This clone has only one observation. The chain employs TRBV5-1 and TRBJ2-2, with 7 positions matching TRBD1. CDR1 SGHRS and CDR2 YFSETQ come from the germline V gene. This CDR3 is built from 15 residues. Trimming cost V 5 bases and J 2 bases; bases outside gene matches: 6. The CDR3 sequence: CASSQGQSNTGELFF. CDR3 sequence (DNA): TGCGCCAGCAGTCAGGGACAGAGTAACACCGGGGAGCTGTTTTTT.

The J gene is TRBJ1-2, the V gene TRBV19; the match to TRBD1 covers 7 bases. From germline, CDR1 is LNHDA and CDR2 SQIVND (reference sequence). After removal of 0 bases from V and 7 bases from J, the junction contained 5 bases not matched to a gene. This CDR3 is 14 amino acids long. The CDR3 reads CASSIEQGRIGYTF. CDR3 nucleotides: TGTGCCAGTAGTATAGAACAGGGGCGAATTGGCTACACCTTC.